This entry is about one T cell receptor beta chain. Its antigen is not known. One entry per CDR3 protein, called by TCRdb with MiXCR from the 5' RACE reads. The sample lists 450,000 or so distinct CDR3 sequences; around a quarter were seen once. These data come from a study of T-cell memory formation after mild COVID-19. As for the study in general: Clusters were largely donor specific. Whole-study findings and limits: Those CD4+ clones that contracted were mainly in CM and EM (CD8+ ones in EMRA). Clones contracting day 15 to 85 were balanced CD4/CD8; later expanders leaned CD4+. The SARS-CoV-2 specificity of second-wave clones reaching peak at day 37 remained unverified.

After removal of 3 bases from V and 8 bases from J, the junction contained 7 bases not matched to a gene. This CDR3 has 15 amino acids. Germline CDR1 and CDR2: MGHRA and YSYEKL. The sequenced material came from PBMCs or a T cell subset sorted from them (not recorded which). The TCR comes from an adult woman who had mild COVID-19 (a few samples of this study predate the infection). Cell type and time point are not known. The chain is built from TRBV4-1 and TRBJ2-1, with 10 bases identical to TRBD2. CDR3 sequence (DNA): TGCGCCAGCAGCCAGAGCGGGGGGGTTCCAGATGAGCAGTTCTTC. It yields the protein CASSQSGGVPDEQFF.